Presented here are 28 T cell receptor beta chains from one specimen sequenced in a study of T-cell memory formation after mild COVID-19. TCRdb called the 5' RACE reads again in MiXCR, with one record for every CDR3 protein. The profile shows roughly 560,000 distinct CDR3 sequences, roughly 21% of them singletons. Sequenced material: PBMCs or a T cell subset sorted from them (not recorded which). The receptors were gathered from an adult woman who had mild COVID-19 (a few samples of this study predate the infection). Cell type and time point are not known.

This clonotype was detected only a few times. This chain links TRBV6-5 with TRBJ2-3, with D possibly being TRBD1 or TRBD2 (5 bases each). Between the trimmed V and J ends, which lost 2 bases and 2 bases, there was a span of 5 bases. Germline V CDR1 and CDR2: MNHEY, SVGAGI. CDR3 length: 13 amino acids. The CDR3 DNA follows: TGTGCCAGCAGTTACGGGACCACAGATACGCAGTATTTT. Protein: CASSYGTTDTQYF.

In this sample, this clonotype turned up a few times. The gene calls are TRBV20-1 and TRBJ1-2, with a weak D call TRBD1 (6 bases). This CDR3 has 12 residues. CDR1 DFQATT and CDR2 SNEGSKA come from the germline V gene (reference sequence). V lost 3 bases to trimming and J lost 8 bases, with 13 bases between them. CDR3 loop: CSARGGAEGYTF. The CDR3 DNA reads TGCAGTGCTAGGGGGGGCGCGGAAGGCTACACCTTC.

This clonotype has just a few counts. This chain links TRBV6-6 with TRBJ1-1; perhaps TRBD1 as D (6 bases). The V and J ends lost 7 bases and 7 bases respectively, with 7 bases between them. This CDR3 region has 10 residues. The V gene's germline CDR1 is MNHNY and CDR2 SVGAGI (reference sequence). Here the CDR3 DNA reads TGTGCCAGCAAGGACAGTGAAGCTTTCTTT. Translation gives CASKDSEAFF.

The J gene is TRBJ2-3, the V gene TRBV24-1; no clear D gene. Trimming took 0 bases from V and 2 from J, leaving 8 bases between them. CDR1 and CDR2 (germline): KGHDR, SFDVKD. There are 15 residues in the CDR3. CDR3 region: CATSDLGRLTDTQYF. DNA of the CDR3: TGTGCCACCAGTGATTTGGGCAGGCTCACAGATACGCAGTATTTT.

This chain joins TRBV10-3 and TRBJ2-1; 9 nucleotides match TRBD1. This CDR3 region has 15 residues. Germline V gives CDR1 ENHRY, CDR2 SYGVKD. V dropped 4 bases and J dropped 7; count of bases not matched to a gene: 8. CDR3 residues: CAISGTGQGGNEQFF. CDR3 nucleotide sequence: TGTGCCATCAGTGGTACGGGACAGGGAGGGAATGAGCAGTTCTTC.

This clonotype appeared a single time. The V gene is TRBV20-1, the J gene TRBJ1-5; perhaps TRBD1 as D (5 bases). The CDR3 totals 14 residues. Trimming pared 3 bases from V and 2 bases from J, leaving 11 bases between. CDR1 DFQATT and CDR2 SNEGSKA come from the germline V gene (reference sequence). For the CDR3, the DNA is TGCAGTGCTAGTCCGTGGGGCGGCAATCAGCCCCAGCATTTT. Its protein is CSASPWGGNQPQHF.

This clonotype was counted only a few times. The V gene is TRBV27, the J gene TRBJ1-6; D possibly corresponds to TRBD1 (6 bases). Between the trimmed V and J ends, which lost 4 bases and 3 bases, there was a span of 22 bases. The germline CDR1 and CDR2 sequences are MNHEY and SMNVEV (reference sequence). The CDR3 consists of 19 residues. The CDR3 sequence is CASSSVWGPGLLYNSPLHF. The CDR3 nucleotides are TGTGCCAGCAGTTCGGTTTGGGGGCCCGGCTTACTCTATAATTCACCCCTCCACTTT.

The chain couples TRBV7-3 to TRBJ2-3; 12 bases are a match to TRBD2. With V trimmed by 3 bases and J by 6 bases, 10 bases remained unmatched. Germline values: CDR1 SGHTA, CDR2 FQGTGA. The length of the CDR3 is 17 residues. The CDR3 coding sequence is TGTGCCAGCAGCTTCGGGAGACTAGCGGGGGATTCGGATACGCAGTATTTT. It codes for CASSFGRLAGDSDTQYF.

This chain joins TRBV7-2 and TRBJ2-7; 10 nucleotides line up with TRBD2. The length of the CDR3 is 17 residues. Germline V gene lookup returns CDR1 SGHTA and CDR2 FQGNSA. V lost 5 bases to trimming and J lost 0 bases; unmatched junction nucleotides: 10. CDR3 DNA sequence: TGTGCCAGCAGCGACCCTGGACTAGCGGCCATCTCCTACGAGCAGTACTTC. Amino acid sequence: CASSDPGLAAISYEQYF.

The sample holds many counts of this clonotype. V usage is TRBV5-5 and J usage is TRBJ2-5; D ambiguous. Germline loops: CDR1 SGHKS, CDR2 YYEKEE (reference sequence). The CDR3 contains 13 residues. The ends were cut back, 2 bases at V and 5 bases at J, with 10 bases in the middle. The CDR3 coding sequence is TGTGCCAGCAGCTTCGGAGCGACGGAGACCCAGTACTTC. Protein product: CASSFGATETQYF. The whole variable domain, filled in from reference TRBV5-5 and TRBJ2-5, reads DAGVTQSPTHLIKTRGQQVTLRCSPISGHKSVSWYQQVLGQGPQFIFQYYEKEERGRGNFPDRFSARQFPNYSSELNVNALLLGDSALYLCASSFGATETQYFGPGTRLLVL.

This clonotype was seen repeatedly, ten times or more. In DNA, the CDR3 is TGTGCCAGCAGCCAGCCGGGACAGGGGGCGTACGAGCAGTACTTC. Its protein is CASSQPGQGAYEQYF. The chain has TRBV3-1 and TRBJ2-7; 12 nucleotides align to TRBD1. This CDR3 is built from 15 residues. Trimming at V came to 3 bases and at J to 4 bases, leaving 4 bases not matched to a gene. CDR1 and CDR2 from the germline V gene are LGHDT and YNNKEL (reference sequence).

The chain joins TRBV19 to TRBJ2-2; TRBD2 agrees at 13 bases. The V segment lost 3 bases and the J segment 5 bases; nucleotides outside the gene matches: 12. Germline values: CDR1 LNHDA, CDR2 SQIVND (reference sequence). This CDR3 comprises 19 residues. The CDR3 is CASSIGSGLAGAGTGELFF. The CDR3 coding sequence is TGTGCCAGTAGTATTGGTTCCGGACTAGCGGGAGCGGGGACCGGGGAGCTGTTTTTT. Full variable domain (missing parts from reference TRBV19 and TRBJ2-2): DGGITQSPKYLFRKEGQNVTLSCEQNLNHDAMYWYRQDPGQGLRLIYYSQIVNDFQKGDIAEGYSVSREKKESFPLTVTSAQKNPTAFYLCASSIGSGLAGAGTGELFFGEGSRLTVL.

This clonotype has only a few counts. The chain employs TRBV27 and TRBJ2-1, with a possible D match to TRBD1 (6 bases). Trimming took off 6 bases at V and 14 bases at J, with 17 bases between the two ends. Germline assignment: CDR1 MNHEY and CDR2 SMNVEV (reference sequence). There are 12 residues in the CDR3. CDR3 amino acids: CASSRPGAGEFF. CDR3 in DNA: TGTGCCAGCAGCCGCCCTGGGGCAGGGGAGTTCTTC.

The V gene is TRBV6-6, the J gene TRBJ2-7, with a weak D call TRBD2 (6 bases). This CDR3 is built from 18 residues. Germline V gene lookup returns CDR1 MNHNY and CDR2 SVGAGI (reference sequence). Trimming cost V 0 bases and J 0 bases, with 18 bases left between them. The CDR3, as DNA: TGTGCCAGCAGTTACTCGATCACCGCTGGCGGGAACTCCTACGAGCAGTACTTC. It specifies CASSYSITAGGNSYEQYF.

The J gene is TRBJ2-7, the V gene TRBV7-9; TRBD2 matches 9 bases. The germline CDR1 and CDR2 sequences are SEHNR and FQNEAQ (reference sequence). The CDR3 loop spans 20 amino acids. V was pared by 2 bases and J by 0 bases, with 17 bases of the junction left unmatched. Here the CDR3 reads CASSLTPTLAGDSISYEQYF. The CDR3 DNA reads TGTGCCAGCAGCTTAACCCCAACACTAGCGGGTGACTCGATCTCCTACGAGCAGTACTTC.

This clonotype was observed a handful of times. This chain connects TRBV29-1 to TRBJ2-1; D possibly corresponds to TRBD1 (5 bases). The CDR3 runs to 12 residues. The V gene's germline CDR1 is SQVTM and CDR2 ANQGSEA. Trimming stripped 3 bases from V and 7 bases from J, with 10 bases between. This chain's CDR3 is CSVDRVGNEQFF. The CDR3 nucleotides read TGCAGCGTTGACAGGGTTGGGAATGAGCAGTTCTTC.

The chain couples TRBV5-6 to TRBJ1-2; no clear D gene. The CDR3 loop spans 14 amino acids. V lost 0 bases to trimming and J lost 3 bases, with 9 bases between them. The V gene's germline CDR1 is SGHDT and CDR2 YYEEEE. The CDR3 DNA sequence: TGTGCCAGCAGCTTGGCACGGGGTCACTATGGCTACACCTTC. This sequence encodes CASSLARGHYGYTF.

This clonotype was detected ten times or more. CDR3 DNA sequence: TGTGCCAGCAGTTTAGAGGGAAACATTCAGTACTTC. This codes for CASSLEGNIQYF. The chain combines TRBV12-3 or TRBV12-4 with TRBJ2-4; D unclear. The CDR3 contains 12 residues. Trimming took off 1 base at V and 6 bases at J, with 4 bases between the two ends.

This clonotype was seen a handful of times. This rearrangement joins TRBV20-1 to TRBJ2-1; D not certain. The CDR3 is 12 amino acids. The V end was cut by 1 base, the J end by 5 bases, with 6 bases between. Germline CDR1 DFQATT, CDR2 SNEGSKA (reference sequence). In DNA form, the CDR3 reads TGCAGTGCTAGAGGTCTTAACAATGAGCAGTTCTTC. Encoded protein: CSARGLNNEQFF.

The rearrangement links TRBV11-2 to TRBJ2-3; 12 bases are shared with TRBD2. The CDR3 totals 16 residues. CDR1 and CDR2 from the germline V gene are SGHAT and FQNNGV. V gave up 1 base and J gave up 2 bases; unmatched junction bases: 1. CDR3 region: CASSLGTSGNTDTQYF. DNA of the CDR3: TGTGCCAGCAGCTTAGGGACTAGCGGGAACACAGATACGCAGTATTTT.

V is TRBV20-1 and J is TRBJ1-1, with D maybe TRBD1 (6 bases). V was cut by 5 bases and J by 0 bases, with 13 bases left in between. The germline V gene has CDR1 DFQATT and CDR2 SNEGSKA (reference sequence). This CDR3 contains 14 residues. CDR3 in DNA: TGCAGTGCTCCCAGGGGCGCCCTGAACACTGAAGCTTTCTTT. It encodes CSAPRGALNTEAFF.

The chain couples TRBV24-1 to TRBJ2-1, with TRBD1 matching 12 bases. This CDR3 has 16 residues. CDR1 and CDR2 from the germline V gene are KGHDR and SFDVKD. The junction had 6 bases not matched to a gene; V was cut back by 3 bases and J by 7 bases. CDR3 region: CATSDVRDRGPNEQFF. In nucleotides, the CDR3 is TGTGCCACCAGTGATGTCCGGGACAGGGGGCCTAATGAGCAGTTCTTC.

This chain links TRBV20-1 with TRBJ1-4; D is unclear. Trimming took 5 bases from V and 8 from J, leaving 12 bases between them. Germline V lookup: CDR1 DFQATT, CDR2 SNEGSKA (reference sequence). The length of the CDR3 is 12 residues. The CDR3 reads CSAGGEGEKLFF. The CDR3 DNA follows: TGCAGTGCTGGCGGGGAGGGCGAAAAACTGTTTTTT.

The chain is built from TRBV18 and TRBJ2-4, with D uncertain. V shed 2 bases and J shed 9 bases, with 14 bases lying between them. The CDR3 is 14 amino acids. From germline, CDR1 is KGHSH and CDR2 LQKENI. The CDR3 loop reads CASSPSNLWSIQYF. The CDR3, as DNA: TGTGCCAGCTCACCAAGCAACCTTTGGAGCATTCAGTACTTC. Full variable domain (rest looked up from reference TRBV18 and TRBJ2-4): NAGVMQNPRHLVRRRGQEARLRCSPMKGHSHVYWYRQLPEEGLKFMVYLQKENIIDESGMPKERFSAEFPKEGPSILRIQQVVRGDSAAYFCASSPSNLWSIQYFGAGTRLSVL.

This clonotype has a handful of counts. The chain is built from TRBV25-1 and TRBJ1-1; D perhaps matches TRBD1 (6 bases). CDR3 length: 12 residues. Trimming stripped 2 bases from V and 9 bases from J, with 10 bases between. The germline V gene has CDR1 MGHDK and CDR2 SYGVNS. CDR3 loop: CASSEGGAQAFF. DNA of the CDR3: TGTGCCAGCAGTGAAGGGGGGGCCCAAGCTTTCTTT. The variable domain in full, with the rest retrieved from reference TRBV25-1 and TRBJ1-1, is EADIYQTPRYLVIGTGKKITLECSQTMGHDKMYWYQQDPGMELHLIHYSYGVNSTEKGDLSSESTVSRIRTEHFPLTLESARPSHTSQYLCASSEGGAQAFFGQGTRLTVV.

This clonotype was observed a handful of times. V gene TRBV7-7 combines with J gene TRBJ2-3; 10 nucleotides agree with TRBD2. Germline assignment: CDR1 SSHAT and CDR2 FNYEAQ (reference sequence). The trim removed 3 bases at V and 2 bases at J, leaving 11 bases unmatched. The CDR3 has 18 amino acids. CDR3 sequence reads: CASSFPAGGRIFTDTQYF. The CDR3 region has the DNA TGTGCCAGCAGCTTTCCAGCGGGGGGGCGAATTTTCACAGATACGCAGTATTTT.

V gene TRBV3-1 combines with J gene TRBJ2-2, with 9 bases matching TRBD1. Trimming took 3 bases from V and 5 from J; bases not matched to a gene: 7. Germline CDR1 reads LGHDT; CDR2 reads YNNKEL (reference sequence). CDR3 length: 16 residues. The CDR3 DNA reads as TGTGCCAGCAGCCATTTGGGGACAGGGAGGACCGGGGAGCTGTTTTTT. This translates into CASSHLGTGRTGELFF.

In its sample, this clonotype was seen many times. The V gene is TRBV12-3 or TRBV12-4, the J gene TRBJ1-6; maybe TRBD1 (5 bases). The CDR3 has 17 amino acids. V was shortened by 3 bases and J by 8 bases, with 20 bases between the two germline ends. The CDR3: CASSFNRGAGRDSPLHF. The DNA of the CDR3 is TGTGCCAGCAGTTTTAACCGGGGCGCAGGGCGGGATTCACCCCTCCACTTT.